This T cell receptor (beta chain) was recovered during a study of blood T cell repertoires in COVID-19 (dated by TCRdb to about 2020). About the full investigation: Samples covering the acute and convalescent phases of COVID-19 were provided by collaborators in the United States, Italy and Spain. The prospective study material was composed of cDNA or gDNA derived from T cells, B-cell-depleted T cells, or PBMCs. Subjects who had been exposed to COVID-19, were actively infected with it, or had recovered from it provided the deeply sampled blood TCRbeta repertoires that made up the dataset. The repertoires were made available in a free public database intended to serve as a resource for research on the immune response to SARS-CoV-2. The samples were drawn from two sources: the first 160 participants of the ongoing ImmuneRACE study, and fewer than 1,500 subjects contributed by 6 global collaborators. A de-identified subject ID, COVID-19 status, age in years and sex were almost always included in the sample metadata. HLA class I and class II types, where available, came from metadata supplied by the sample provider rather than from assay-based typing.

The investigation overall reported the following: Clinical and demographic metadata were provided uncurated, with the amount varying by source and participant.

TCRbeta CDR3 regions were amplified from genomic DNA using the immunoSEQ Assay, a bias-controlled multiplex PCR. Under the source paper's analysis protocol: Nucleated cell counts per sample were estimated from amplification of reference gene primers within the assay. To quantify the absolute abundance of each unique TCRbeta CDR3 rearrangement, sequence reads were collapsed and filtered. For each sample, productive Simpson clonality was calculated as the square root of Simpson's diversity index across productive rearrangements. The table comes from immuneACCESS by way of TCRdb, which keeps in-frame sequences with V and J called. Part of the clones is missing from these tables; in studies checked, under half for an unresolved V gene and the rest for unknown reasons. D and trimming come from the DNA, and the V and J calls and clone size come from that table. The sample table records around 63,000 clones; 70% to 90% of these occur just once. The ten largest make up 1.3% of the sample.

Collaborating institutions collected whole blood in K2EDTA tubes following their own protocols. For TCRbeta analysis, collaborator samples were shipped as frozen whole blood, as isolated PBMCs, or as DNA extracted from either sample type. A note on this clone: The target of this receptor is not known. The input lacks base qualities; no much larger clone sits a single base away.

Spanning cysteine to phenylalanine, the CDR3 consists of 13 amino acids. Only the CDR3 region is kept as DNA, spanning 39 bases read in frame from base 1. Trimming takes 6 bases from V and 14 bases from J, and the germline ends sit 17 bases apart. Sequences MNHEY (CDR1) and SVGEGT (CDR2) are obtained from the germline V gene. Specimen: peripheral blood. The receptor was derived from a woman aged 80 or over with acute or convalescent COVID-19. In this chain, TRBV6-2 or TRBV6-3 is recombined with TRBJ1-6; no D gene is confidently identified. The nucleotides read TGTGCCAGCAGCCTCGGTAGTGTTTTGGCCCTCCACTTT. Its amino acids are CASSLGSVLALHF.